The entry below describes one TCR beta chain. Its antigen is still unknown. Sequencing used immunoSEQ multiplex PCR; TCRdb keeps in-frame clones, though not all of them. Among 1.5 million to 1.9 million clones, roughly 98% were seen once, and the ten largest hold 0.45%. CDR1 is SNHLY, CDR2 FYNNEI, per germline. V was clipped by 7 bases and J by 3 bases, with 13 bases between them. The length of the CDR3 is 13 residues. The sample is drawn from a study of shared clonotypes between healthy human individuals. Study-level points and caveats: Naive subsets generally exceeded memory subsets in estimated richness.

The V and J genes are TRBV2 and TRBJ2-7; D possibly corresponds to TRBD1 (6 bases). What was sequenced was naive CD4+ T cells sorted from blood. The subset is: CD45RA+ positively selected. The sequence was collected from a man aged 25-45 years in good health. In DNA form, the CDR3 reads TGTGCCAGCAAACAGGGACCACGCTACGAGCAGTACTTC. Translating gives CASKQGPRYEQYF.